In this sample, the clone carrying this TCR beta chain turned up a few times. Its antigen is unidentified. This entry is derived from a study of identical twins. TCRdb called the 5' RACE reads again in MiXCR, with one record for every CDR3 protein. Of approximately 410,000 distinct CDR3 sequences in the sample, less than 20% were seen once. The study, taken as a whole, reports: Reduced insertions were recorded for abundant cord blood beta clonotypes, with no such pattern in memory repertoires. The presence of invariant MAIT and iNKT cells could partly confound analyses of zero-insertion sequences.

The CDR3 runs to 16 residues. V lost 3 bases and J lost 0; bases outside the gene matches: 4. The J gene is TRBJ2-4, the V gene TRBV12-3 or TRBV12-4; 8 bases are a match to TRBD2. Sequenced sample: naive T cells sorted from blood. The source is a man aged 50 to 60 in good health. The CDR3 reads CASSFPGGVAKNIQYF. The CDR3, as DNA: TGTGCCAGCAGTTTCCCCGGGGGGGTAGCCAAAAACATTCAGTACTTC.